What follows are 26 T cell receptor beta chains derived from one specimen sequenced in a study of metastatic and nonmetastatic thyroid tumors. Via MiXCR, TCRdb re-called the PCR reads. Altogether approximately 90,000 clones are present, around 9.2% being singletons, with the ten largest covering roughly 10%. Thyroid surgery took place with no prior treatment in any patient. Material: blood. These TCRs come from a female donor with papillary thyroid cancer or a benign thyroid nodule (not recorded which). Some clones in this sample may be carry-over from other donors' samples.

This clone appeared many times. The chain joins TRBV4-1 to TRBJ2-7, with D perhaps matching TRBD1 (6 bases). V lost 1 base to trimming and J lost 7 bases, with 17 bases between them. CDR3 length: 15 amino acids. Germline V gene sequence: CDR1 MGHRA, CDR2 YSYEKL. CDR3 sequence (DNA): TGCGCCAGCAGCCAAGCCCTACAGGGTTCCCTGGAGCAGTACTTC. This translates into CASSQALQGSLEQYF.

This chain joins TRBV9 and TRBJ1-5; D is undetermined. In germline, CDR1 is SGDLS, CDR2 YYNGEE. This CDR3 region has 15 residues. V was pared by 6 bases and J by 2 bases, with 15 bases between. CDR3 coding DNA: TGTGCCAGCAACAAAGACGGGCAGCGCAATCAGCCCCAGCATTTT. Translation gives CASNKDGQRNQPQHF.

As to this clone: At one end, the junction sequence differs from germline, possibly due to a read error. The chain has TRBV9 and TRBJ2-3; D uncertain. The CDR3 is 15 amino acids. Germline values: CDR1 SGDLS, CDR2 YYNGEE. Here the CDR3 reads CASSIGPMSTDAQYF. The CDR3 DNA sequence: TGTGCCAGCAGTATCGGACCTATGAGCACAGATGCGCAGTATTTT.

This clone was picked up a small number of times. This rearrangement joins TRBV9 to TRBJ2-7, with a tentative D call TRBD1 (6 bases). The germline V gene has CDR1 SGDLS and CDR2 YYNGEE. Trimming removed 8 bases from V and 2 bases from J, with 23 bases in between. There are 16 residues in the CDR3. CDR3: CARGGRSRGKAYEQYF. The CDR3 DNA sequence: TGTGCCAGAGGAGGTAGGAGCAGGGGAAAAGCCTACGAGCAGTACTTC.

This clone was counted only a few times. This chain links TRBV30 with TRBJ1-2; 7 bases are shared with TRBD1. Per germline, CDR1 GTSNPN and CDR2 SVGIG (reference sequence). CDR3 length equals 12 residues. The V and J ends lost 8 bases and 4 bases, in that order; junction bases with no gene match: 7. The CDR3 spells CARKTGSYGYTF. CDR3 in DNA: TGTGCCCGGAAGACAGGGTCCTATGGCTACACCTTC. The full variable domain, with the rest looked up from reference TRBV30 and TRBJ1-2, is SQTIHQWPATLVQPVGSPLSLECTVEGTSNPNLYWYRQAAGRGLQLLFYSVGIGQISSEVPQNLSASRPQDRQFILSSKKLLLSDSGFYLCARKTGSYGYTFGSGTRLTVV.

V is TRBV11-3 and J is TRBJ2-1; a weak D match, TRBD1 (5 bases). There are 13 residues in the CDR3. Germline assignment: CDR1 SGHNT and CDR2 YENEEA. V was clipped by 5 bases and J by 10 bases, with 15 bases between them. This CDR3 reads CASSGVGLLEQFF. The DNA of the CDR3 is TGTGCCAGCAGCGGGGTGGGGCTCTTGGAGCAGTTCTTC.

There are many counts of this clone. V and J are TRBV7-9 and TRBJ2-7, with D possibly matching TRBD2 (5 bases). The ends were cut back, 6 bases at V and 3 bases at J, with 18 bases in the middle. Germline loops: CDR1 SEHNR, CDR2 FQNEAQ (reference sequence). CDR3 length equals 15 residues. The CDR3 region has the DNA TGTGCCAGCAGTCCCCTAGATCGAGGGAACTACGAGCAGTACTTC. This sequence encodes CASSPLDRGNYEQYF.

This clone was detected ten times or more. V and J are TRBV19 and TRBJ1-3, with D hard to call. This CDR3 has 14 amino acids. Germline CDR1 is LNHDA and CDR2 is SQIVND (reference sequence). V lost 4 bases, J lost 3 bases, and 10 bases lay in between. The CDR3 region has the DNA TGTGCCAGTAGTAGTAGCCGACGTGGAAACACCATATATTTT. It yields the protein CASSSSRRGNTIYF.

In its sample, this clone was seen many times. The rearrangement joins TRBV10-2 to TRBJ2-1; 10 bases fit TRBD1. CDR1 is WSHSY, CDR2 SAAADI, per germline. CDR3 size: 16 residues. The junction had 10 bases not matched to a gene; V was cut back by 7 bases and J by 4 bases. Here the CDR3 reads CASMGWDRGKYNEQFF. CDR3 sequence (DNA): TGCGCCAGCATGGGTTGGGACAGGGGAAAATACAATGAGCAGTTCTTC.

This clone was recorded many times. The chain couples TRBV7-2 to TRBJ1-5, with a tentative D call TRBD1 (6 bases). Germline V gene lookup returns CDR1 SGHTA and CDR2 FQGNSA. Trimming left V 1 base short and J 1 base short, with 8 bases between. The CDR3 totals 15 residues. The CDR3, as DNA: TGTGCCAGCAGCTTAGGCGGACAGAGCAATCAGCCCCAGCATTTT. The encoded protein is CASSLGGQSNQPQHF.

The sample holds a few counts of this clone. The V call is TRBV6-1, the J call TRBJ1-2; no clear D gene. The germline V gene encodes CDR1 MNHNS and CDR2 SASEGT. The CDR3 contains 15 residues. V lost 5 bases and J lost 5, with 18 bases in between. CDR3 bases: TGTGCCAGCAGTTCCGCCCTCGTGGTAAGGTATGGCTACACCTTC. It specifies CASSSALVVRYGYTF.

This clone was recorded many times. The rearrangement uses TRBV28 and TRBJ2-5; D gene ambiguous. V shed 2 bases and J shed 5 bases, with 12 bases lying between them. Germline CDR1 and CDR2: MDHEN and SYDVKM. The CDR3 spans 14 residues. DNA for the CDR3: TGTGCCAGCAGTTTAGCGTGGGCGGTGGAGACCCAGTACTTC. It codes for CASSLAWAVETQYF. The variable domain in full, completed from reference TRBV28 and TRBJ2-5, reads DVKVTQSSRYLVKRTGEKVFLECVQDMDHENMFWYRQDPGLGLRLIYFSYDVKMKEKGDIPEGYSVSREKKERFSLILESASTNQTSMYLCASSLAWAVETQYFGPGTRLLVL.

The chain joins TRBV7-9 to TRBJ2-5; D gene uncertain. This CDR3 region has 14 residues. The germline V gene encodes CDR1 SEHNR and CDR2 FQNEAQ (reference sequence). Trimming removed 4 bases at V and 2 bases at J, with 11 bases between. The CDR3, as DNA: TGTGCCAGCAGCTACCCCACTTGGCAAGAGACCCAGTACTTC. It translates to CASSYPTWQETQYF.

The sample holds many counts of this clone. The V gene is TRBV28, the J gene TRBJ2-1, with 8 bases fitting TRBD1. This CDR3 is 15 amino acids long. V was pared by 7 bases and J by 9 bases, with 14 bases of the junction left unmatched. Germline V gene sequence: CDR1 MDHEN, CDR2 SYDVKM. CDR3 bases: TGTGCCAGCACCGCGGGCGGACAGGGCACACGTGAGCAGTTCTTC. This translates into CASTAGGQGTREQFF.

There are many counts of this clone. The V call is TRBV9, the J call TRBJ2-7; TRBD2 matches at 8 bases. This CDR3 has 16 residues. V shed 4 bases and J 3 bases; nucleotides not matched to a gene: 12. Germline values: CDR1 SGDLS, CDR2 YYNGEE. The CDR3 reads CASSTSGPTWDYEQYF. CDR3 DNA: TGTGCCAGCAGCACTAGCGGTCCTACCTGGGACTACGAGCAGTACTTC.

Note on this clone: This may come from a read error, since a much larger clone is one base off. In nucleotides, the CDR3 is TGTGCCAGCAGCATACCGCATACGATAGCGGGCCCGACTCCTTACAATGAGCAGTTCTTC. Translating it yields CASSIPHTIAGPTPYNEQFF. The genes are TRBV7-3 and TRBJ2-1; 7 bases are a match to TRBD2. Germline loops: CDR1 SGHTA, CDR2 FQGTGA. V lost 5 bases, J lost 4 bases, and 23 bases stayed unmatched. The CDR3 contains 20 residues. Full variable domain (remainder filled in from reference TRBV7-3 and TRBJ2-1): GAGVSQTPSNKVTEKGKYVELRCDPISGHTALYWYRQSLGQGPEFLIYFQGTGAADDSGLPNDRFFAVRPEGSVSTLKIQRTERGDSAVYLCASSIPHTIAGPTPYNEQFFGPGTRLTVL.

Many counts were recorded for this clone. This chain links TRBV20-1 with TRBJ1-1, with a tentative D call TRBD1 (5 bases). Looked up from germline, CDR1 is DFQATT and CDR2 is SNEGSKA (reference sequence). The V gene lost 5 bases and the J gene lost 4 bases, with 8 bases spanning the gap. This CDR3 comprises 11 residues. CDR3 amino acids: CSAGTTTEAFF. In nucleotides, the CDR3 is TGCAGTGCTGGGACGACCACTGAAGCTTTCTTT.

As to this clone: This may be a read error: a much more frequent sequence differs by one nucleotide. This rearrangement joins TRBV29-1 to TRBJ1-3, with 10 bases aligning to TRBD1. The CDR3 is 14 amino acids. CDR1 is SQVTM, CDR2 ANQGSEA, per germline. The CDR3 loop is CSVRTGGSGTTIYF. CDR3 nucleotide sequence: TGCAGCGTGAGGACAGGGGGGTCTGGAACCACCATATATTTT.

CDR3 region: CASSERRLAGGLNTGELFF. CDR3 DNA: TGCGCCAGCAGTGAGAGGAGACTAGCGGGGGGACTGAACACCGGGGAGCTGTTTTTT. The J gene is TRBJ2-2, the V gene TRBV10-2; 13 positions match TRBD2. V lost 2 bases to trimming and J lost 1 base; unmatched junction nucleotides: 7. CDR3 size: 19 residues. Germline CDR1 and CDR2: WSHSY and SAAADI.

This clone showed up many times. The CDR3 sequence is CASSDLTGTTNNEQFF. The CDR3 coding sequence is TGTGCCAGCAGTGATTTAACAGGGACTACAAACAATGAGCAGTTCTTC. The V gene is TRBV2, the J gene TRBJ2-1; D might be TRBD2 (7 bases). Trimming shortened V by 3 bases and J by 5 bases, and 17 bases separated the two germline ends. Germline V gene data show CDR1 as SNHLY and CDR2 as FYNNEI. CDR3 size: 16 residues.

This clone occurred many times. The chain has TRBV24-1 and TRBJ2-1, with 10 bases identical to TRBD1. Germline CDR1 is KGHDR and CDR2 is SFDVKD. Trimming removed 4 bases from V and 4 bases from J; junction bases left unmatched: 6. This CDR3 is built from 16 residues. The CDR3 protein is CATSDLGQGGYNEQFF. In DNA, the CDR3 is TGTGCCACCAGTGACCTTGGACAGGGGGGTTACAATGAGCAGTTCTTC.

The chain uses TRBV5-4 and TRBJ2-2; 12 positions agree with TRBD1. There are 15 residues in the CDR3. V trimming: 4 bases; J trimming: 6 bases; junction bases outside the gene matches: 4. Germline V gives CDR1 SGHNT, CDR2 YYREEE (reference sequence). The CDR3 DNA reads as TGTGCCAGCAGCAAGGGACAGGGGGCATCCGGGGAGCTGTTTTTT. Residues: CASSKGQGASGELFF.

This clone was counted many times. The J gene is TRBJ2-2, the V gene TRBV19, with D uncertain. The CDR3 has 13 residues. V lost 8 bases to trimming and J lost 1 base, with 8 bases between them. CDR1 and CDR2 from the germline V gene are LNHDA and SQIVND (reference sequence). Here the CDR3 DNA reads TGTGCCAGTTGGGGAAGGAACACCGGGGAGCTGTTTTTT. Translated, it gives CASWGRNTGELFF. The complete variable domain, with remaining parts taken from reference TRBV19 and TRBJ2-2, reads DGGITQSPKYLFRKEGQNVTLSCEQNLNHDAMYWYRQDPGQGLRLIYYSQIVNDFQKGDIAEGYSVSREKKESFPLTVTSAQKNPTAFYLCASWGRNTGELFFGEGSRLTVL.

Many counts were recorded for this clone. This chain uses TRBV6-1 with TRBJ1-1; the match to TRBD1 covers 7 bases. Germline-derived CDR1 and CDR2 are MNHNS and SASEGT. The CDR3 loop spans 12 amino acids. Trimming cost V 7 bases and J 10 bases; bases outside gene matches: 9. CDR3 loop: CASTQDRRVAFF. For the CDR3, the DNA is TGTGCCAGCACTCAGGACAGGCGCGTAGCTTTCTTT.

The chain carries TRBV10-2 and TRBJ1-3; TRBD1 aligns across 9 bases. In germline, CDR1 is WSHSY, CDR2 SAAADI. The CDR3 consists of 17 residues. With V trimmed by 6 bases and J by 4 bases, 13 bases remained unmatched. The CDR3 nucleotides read TGCGCCAGCAGCCATTACGGGACAGGGTCTTTCGGAAACACCATATATTTT. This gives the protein CASSHYGTGSFGNTIYF.

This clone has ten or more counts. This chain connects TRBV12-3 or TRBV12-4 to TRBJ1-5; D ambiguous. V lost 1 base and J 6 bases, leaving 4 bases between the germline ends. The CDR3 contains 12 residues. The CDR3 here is CASSLVGQPQHF. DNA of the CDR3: TGTGCCAGCAGTTTAGTAGGTCAGCCCCAGCATTTT.